This TCR beta chain appears in the sequencing data of a study of T-cell reconstitution after alpha-beta-depleted transplantation in children. Molecular barcoding with unique molecular identifiers was used for the TCRbeta library. TCRdb reprocessed the PCR reads via MiXCR and lists one record per CDR3 protein. In the table there are approximately 400,000 distinct CDR3 sequences, roughly a tenth of which are singletons. Between the trimmed V and J ends, which lost 3 bases and 1 base, there was a span of 10 bases. The germline CDR1 and CDR2 sequences are MDHEN and SYDVKM. The CDR3 is 14 amino acids. The sequencing used PBMCs from the stem cell graft donor, collected from the stem cell graft. J is TRBJ2-7 and V is TRBV28, with a possible D match to TRBD2 (6 bases). The source of this sequence is a human donor who donated a stem cell graft to a child with acute myeloid leukemia. The CDR3 here is CASSFGAGSYEQYF. The CDR3 DNA follows: TGTGCCAGCAGTTTTGGGGCGGGATCCTACGAGCAGTACTTC.